This T cell receptor beta chain was sequenced for a study of cytomegalovirus exposure and HLA in healthy donors. Researchers ran the PCR with 60 Vbeta and 13 Jbeta primers. Method: immunoSEQ multiplex PCR; TCRdb's copy keeps in-frame clones and lacks some. This table has roughly 130,000 clones, around 69% appearing once. Notes on the study in general: The authors listed roughly 150 TCR beta chains as cytomegalovirus-associated. Some V segments could not be told apart, so they were left out, TRBV6-2 and TRBV6-3 among them.

A word on this clone: The antigen is not known.

The germline CDR1 and CDR2 sequences are SGHRS and YFSETQ. The trim removed 4 bases at V and 6 bases at J, leaving 9 bases unmatched. The CDR3 covers 14 residues. The clonotype originates from a woman aged 40 to 50 in good health and CMV-seropositive. The material sequenced was PBMCs. The chain links TRBV5-1 to TRBJ1-2, with 7 bases identical to TRBD1. The CDR3 reads CASSPRTGTHGYTF. The DNA for the CDR3 is TGCGCCAGCAGCCCCCGGACAGGAACCCATGGCTACACCTTC.